This TCR beta chain was identified in a study of low-dose radiotherapy and immunotherapy resistance in tumors. Study in general: The study delivered 0.5 Gy per fraction every 2 weeks to Cohort 1, totaling 6.5 Gy.

First-strand cDNA relied on TRAV- and TRBV-specific primers spanning alpha and beta chains. TCRs underwent 20 PCR cycles of amplification with a constant-region primer and V-primer adapter. MiXCR was run by TCRdb on the reads, yielding one entry per CDR3 protein. In the table there are about 80,000 distinct CDR3 sequences, 17% of which are singletons. This CDR3 is built from 14 residues. The ends lost 1 base at V and 9 bases at J; junction bases unmatched: 7. Germline V gene lookup returns CDR1 GTSNPN and CDR2 SVGIG (reference sequence). Time point here: after trial treatment. Described treatment: LDRT plus nivolumab, ipilimumab, low-dose cyclophosphamide and aspirin (RACIN trial).

The V and J genes are TRBV30 and TRBJ1-4; TRBD1 agrees at 8 bases. Sample: PBMCs, taken after low-dose radiotherapy plus immunotherapy. The clonotype was recovered from a male donor with prostate cancer. CDR3 bases: TGTGCCTGGAGTGCGTCCGACAGGGGACAAAAACTGTTTTTT. This encodes CAWSASDRGQKLFF.